The rows below give T cell receptor beta chains drawn from one sample of a study of T cell repertoires in cytomegalovirus infection. From the reads, TCRdb called clonotypes with MiXCR, one entry per CDR3 protein. This table holds over 250,000 distinct CDR3 sequences, about a quarter found once. Input material: PBMCs. The receptors stem from a human donor in good health (CMV status not recorded). Some clones in this sample may be carry-over from other donors' samples. Both conserved end residues are part of each CDR3. A D gene is named only where the DNA matches it firmly. Not every row has a clone size; where given, it reads once, few, many or a size class.

DNA	CDR3	J	D	length	V	size
TGTGCCAGCTCCCTACTGCAGGGTGAAGCTTTCTTT	CASSLLQGEAFF	TRBJ1-1	.	12	TRBV7-9	many
TGTGCCAGCAGTTCCGGGACAGGGGCCAACGAGCAGTACTTC	CASSSGTGANEQYF	TRBJ2-7	TRBD1	14	TRBV28	.
TGTGCCAGCAGTAGCGGGGCGGCTAATGAAAAACTGTTTTTT	CASSSGAANEKLFF	TRBJ1-4	.	14	TRBV25-1	many
TGTGCCAGCAGCTTAAGACAGCAGAACACCGGGGAGCTGTTTTTT	CASSLRQQNTGELFF	TRBJ2-2	.	15	TRBV7-2	few
TGTGCCAGCAGCGAACAGGGGAATGAGAATCAGCCCCAGCATTTT	CASSEQGNENQPQHF	TRBJ1-5	TRBD1	15	TRBV7-2	.
TGTGCCAGCAGCTTAGAAGGGTCAGGGAGCAATCAGCCCCAGCATTTT	CASSLEGSGSNQPQHF	TRBJ1-5	.	16	TRBV11-2	.
TGTGCCAGCAGGTTAGAGGGGGTGGTCCCCTACAATGAGCAGTTCTTC	CASRLEGVVPYNEQFF	TRBJ2-1	.	16	TRBV7-2	.
TGTGCCAGCAGTCAAGAGGGGGGGGCCAGCAGGTTCTTC	CASSQEGGASRFF	TRBJ2-1	.	13	TRBV2	once
TGCGCCAGCAGCCTCCGGGACAGGGAACCCACAGATACGCAGTATTTT	CASSLRDREPTDTQYF	TRBJ2-3	TRBD1	16	TRBV4-1	.
TGTGCCAGTAGTATCATCGACAATCAGCCCCAGCATTTT	CASSIIDNQPQHF	TRBJ1-5	.	13	TRBV19	.
TGTGCCAGCCTCTCGGGCGGATACAATGAGCAGTTCTTC	CASLSGGYNEQFF	TRBJ2-1	.	13	TRBV28	few
TGTGCCAGCAGCCAGGGACTAGCGGGATTAGCCGGGGAGCTGTTTTTT	CASSQGLAGLAGELFF	TRBJ2-2	TRBD2	16	TRBV14	.
TGTGCCAGCAGTACCCCCGGGACTTTCCTCAATGAGCAGTTCTTC	CASSTPGTFLNEQFF	TRBJ2-1	.	15	TRBV6-6	.
TGTGCCAGCAGTCTAGCGGGACAGACCAACACTGAAGCTTTCTTT	CASSLAGQTNTEAFF	TRBJ1-1	TRBD1	15	TRBV28	.
TGTGCCAGTCAACCGCTTAGCGGGAGAGGAACAGATACGCAGTATTTT	CASQPLSGRGTDTQYF	TRBJ2-3	TRBD2	16	TRBV19	.
TGTGCCAGTACTGCCGGACTAGCGCTACGTCGGGGGAGGGACAATGAGCAGTTCTTC	CASTAGLALRRGRDNEQFF	TRBJ2-1	TRBD2	19	TRBV19	.
TGCAGTGCTTACCGGGACAGTGGTGAGGGGGAGCTGTTTTTT	CSAYRDSGEGELFF	TRBJ2-2	TRBD1	14	TRBV20-1	few
TGTGCCAGCAGCCAAGAATGGGACAGACACAATGAGCAGTTCTTC	CASSQEWDRHNEQFF	TRBJ2-1	TRBD1	15	TRBV3-1	.
TGTGCCAGCAGTTTCATGGGGACGAACACCGGGGAGCTGTTTTTT	CASSFMGTNTGELFF	TRBJ2-2	.	15	TRBV12-3/TRBV12-4	few